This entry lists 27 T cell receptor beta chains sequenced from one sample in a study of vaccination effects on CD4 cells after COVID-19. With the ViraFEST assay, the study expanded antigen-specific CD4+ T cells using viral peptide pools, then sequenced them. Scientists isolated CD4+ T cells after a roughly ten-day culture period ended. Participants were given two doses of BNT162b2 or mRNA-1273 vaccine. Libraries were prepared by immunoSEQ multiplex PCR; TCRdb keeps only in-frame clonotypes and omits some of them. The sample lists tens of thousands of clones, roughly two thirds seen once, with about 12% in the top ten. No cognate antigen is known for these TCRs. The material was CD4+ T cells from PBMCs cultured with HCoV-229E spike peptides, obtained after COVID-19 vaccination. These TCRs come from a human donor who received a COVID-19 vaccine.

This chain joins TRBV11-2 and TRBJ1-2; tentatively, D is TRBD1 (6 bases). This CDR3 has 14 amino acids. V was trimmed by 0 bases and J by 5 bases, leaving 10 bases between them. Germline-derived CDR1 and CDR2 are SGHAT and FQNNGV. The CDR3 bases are TGTGCCAGCAGCTTAGATGGGGGGCCGTATGGCTACACCTTC. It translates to CASSLDGGPYGYTF. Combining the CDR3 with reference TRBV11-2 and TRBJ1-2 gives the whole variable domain EAGVAQSPRYKIIEKRQSVAFWCNPISGHATLYWYQQILGQGPKLLIQFQNNGVVDDSQLPKDRFSAERLKGVDSTLKIQPAKLEDSAVYLCASSLDGGPYGYTFGSGTRLTVV.

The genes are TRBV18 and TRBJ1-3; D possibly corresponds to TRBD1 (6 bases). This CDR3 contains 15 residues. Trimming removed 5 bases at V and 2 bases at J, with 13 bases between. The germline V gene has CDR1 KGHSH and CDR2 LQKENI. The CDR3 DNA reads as TGTGCCAGCTCAGACCTAACAGGGACTGGAAACACCATATATTTT. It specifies CASSDLTGTGNTIYF. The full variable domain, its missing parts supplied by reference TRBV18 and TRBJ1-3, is NAGVMQNPRHLVRRRGQEARLRCSPMKGHSHVYWYRQLPEEGLKFMVYLQKENIIDESGMPKERFSAEFPKEGPSILRIQQVVRGDSAAYFCASSDLTGTGNTIYFGEGSWLTVV.

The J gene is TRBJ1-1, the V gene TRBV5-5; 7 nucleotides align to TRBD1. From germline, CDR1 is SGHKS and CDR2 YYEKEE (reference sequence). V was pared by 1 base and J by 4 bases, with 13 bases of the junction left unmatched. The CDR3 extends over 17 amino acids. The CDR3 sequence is CASSLWAGGDPSTEAFF. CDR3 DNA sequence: TGTGCCAGCAGCTTGTGGGCAGGGGGGGACCCGAGCACTGAAGCTTTCTTT. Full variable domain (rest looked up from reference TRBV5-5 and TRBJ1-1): DAGVTQSPTHLIKTRGQQVTLRCSPISGHKSVSWYQQVLGQGPQFIFQYYEKEERGRGNFPDRFSARQFPNYSSELNVNALLLGDSALYLCASSLWAGGDPSTEAFFGQGTRLTVV.

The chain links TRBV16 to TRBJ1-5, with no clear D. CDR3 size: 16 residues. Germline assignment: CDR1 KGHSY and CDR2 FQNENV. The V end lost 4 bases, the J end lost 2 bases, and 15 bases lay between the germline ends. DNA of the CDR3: TGTGCCAGCAGCCCTTCGGGAGGGATTGGCAATCAGCCCCAGCATTTT. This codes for CASSPSGGIGNQPQHF.

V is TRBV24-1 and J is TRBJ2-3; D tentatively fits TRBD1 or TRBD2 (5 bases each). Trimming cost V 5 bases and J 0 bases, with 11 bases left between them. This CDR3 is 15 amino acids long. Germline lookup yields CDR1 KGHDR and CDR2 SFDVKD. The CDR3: CATSGGTGSTDTQYF. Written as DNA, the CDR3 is TGTGCCACCAGTGGTGGGACGGGAAGCACAGATACGCAGTATTTT.

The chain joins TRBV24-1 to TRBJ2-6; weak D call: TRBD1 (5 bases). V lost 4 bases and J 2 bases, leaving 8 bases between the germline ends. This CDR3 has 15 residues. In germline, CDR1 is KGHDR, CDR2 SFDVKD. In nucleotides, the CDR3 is TGTGCCACCAGTGACTCAGGGACTGGGGCCAACGTCCTGACTTTC. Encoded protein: CATSDSGTGANVLTF.

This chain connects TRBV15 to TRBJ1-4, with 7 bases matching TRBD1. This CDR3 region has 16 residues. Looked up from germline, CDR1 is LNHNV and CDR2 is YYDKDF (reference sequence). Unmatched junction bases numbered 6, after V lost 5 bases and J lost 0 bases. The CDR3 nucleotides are TGTGCCACCAGCGGGGGCGGACAGGCAACTAATGAAAAACTGTTTTTT. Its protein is CATSGGGQATNEKLFF.

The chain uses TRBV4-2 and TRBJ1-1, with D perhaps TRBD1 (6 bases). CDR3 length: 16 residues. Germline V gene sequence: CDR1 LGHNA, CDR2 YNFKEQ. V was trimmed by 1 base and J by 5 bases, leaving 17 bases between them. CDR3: CASSQGRTEFFTEAFF. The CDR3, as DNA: TGTGCCAGCAGCCAAGGGCGGACAGAATTCTTTACTGAAGCTTTCTTT.

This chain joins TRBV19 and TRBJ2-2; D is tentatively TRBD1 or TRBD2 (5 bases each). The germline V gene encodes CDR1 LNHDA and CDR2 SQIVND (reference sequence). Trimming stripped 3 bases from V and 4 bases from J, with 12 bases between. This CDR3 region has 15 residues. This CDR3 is CASSMWGKSTGELFF. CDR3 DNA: TGTGCCAGTAGTATGTGGGGGAAGAGCACCGGGGAGCTGTTTTTT.

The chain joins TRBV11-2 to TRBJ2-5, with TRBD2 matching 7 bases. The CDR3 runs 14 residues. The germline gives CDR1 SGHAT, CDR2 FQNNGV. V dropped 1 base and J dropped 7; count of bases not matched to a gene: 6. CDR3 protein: CASSLVAGDRTQYF. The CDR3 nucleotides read TGTGCCAGCAGCTTAGTTGCGGGAGATCGGACCCAGTACTTC.

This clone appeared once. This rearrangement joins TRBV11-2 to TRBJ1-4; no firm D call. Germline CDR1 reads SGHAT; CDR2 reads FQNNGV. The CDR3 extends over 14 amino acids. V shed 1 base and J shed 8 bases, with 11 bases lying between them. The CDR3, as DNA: TGTGCCAGCAGCTTAGCCGGGTCCCAAGAAAAACTGTTTTTT. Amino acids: CASSLAGSQEKLFF.

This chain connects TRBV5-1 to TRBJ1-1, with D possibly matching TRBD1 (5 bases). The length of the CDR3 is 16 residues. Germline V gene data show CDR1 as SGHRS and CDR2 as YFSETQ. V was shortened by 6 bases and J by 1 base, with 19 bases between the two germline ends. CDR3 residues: CASTLTGGRRNTEAFF. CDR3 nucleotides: TGCGCCAGCACCCTTACCGGGGGACGGAGGAACACTGAAGCTTTCTTT.

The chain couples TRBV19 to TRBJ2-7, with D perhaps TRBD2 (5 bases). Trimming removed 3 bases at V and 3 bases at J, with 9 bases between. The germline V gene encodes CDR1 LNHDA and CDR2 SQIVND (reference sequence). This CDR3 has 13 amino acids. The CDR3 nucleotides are TGTGCCAGTAGTATTGTAGGGAGCTACGAGCAGTACTTC. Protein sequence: CASSIVGSYEQYF.

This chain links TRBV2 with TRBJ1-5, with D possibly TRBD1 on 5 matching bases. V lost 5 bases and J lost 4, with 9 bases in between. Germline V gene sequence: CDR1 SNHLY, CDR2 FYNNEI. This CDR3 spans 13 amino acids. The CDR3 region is CASSIQGNQPQHF. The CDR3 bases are TGTGCCAGCAGTATCCAGGGAAATCAGCCCCAGCATTTT.

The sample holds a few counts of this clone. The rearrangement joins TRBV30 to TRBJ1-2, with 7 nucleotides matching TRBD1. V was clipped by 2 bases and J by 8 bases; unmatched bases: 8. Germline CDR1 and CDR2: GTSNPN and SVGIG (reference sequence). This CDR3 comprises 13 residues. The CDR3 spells CAWSPGTDLGYTF. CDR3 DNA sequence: TGTGCCTGGAGTCCCGGGACAGACTTGGGCTACACCTTC.

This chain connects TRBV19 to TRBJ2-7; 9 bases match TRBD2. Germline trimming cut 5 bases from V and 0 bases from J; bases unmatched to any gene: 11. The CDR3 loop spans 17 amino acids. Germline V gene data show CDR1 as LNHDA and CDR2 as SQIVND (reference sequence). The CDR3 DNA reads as TGTGCCAGTAGTTTTTTCGCTAGCGGGACGACCTCCTACGAGCAGTACTTC. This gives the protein CASSFFASGTTSYEQYF.

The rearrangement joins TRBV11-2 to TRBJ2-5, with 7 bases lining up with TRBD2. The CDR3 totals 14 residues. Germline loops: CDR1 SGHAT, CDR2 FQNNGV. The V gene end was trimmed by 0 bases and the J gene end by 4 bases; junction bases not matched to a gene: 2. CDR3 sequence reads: CASSLDGRRETQYF. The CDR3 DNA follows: TGTGCCAGCAGCTTAGACGGGAGGCGAGAGACCCAGTACTTC.

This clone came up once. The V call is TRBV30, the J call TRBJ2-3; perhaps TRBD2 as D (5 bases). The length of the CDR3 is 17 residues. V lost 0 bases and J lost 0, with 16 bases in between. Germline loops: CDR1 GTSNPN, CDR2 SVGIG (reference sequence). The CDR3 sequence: CAWSVTRTYLSTDTQYF. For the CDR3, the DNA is TGTGCCTGGAGTGTAACACGGACTTACCTTAGCACAGATACGCAGTATTTT.

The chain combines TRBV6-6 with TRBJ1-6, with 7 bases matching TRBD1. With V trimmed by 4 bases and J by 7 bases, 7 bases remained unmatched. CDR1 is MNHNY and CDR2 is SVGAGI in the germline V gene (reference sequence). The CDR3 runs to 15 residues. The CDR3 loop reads CASSSSGTANSPLHF. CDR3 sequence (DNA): TGTGCCAGCAGTTCATCCGGGACAGCAAATTCACCCCTCCACTTT.

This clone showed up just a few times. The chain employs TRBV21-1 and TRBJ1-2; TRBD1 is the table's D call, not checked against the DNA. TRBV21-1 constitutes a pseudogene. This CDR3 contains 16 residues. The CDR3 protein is CASSKSTGASNYGYTF. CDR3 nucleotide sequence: TGTGCCAGCAGCAAATCAACAGGGGCCTCAAACTATGGCTACACCTTC.

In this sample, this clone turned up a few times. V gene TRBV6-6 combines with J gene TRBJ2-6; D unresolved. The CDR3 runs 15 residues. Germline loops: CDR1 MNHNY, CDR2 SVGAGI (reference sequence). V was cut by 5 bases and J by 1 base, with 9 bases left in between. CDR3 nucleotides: TGTGCCAGCAGTACCCGTTATTCTGGGGCCAACGTCCTGACTTTC. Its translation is CASSTRYSGANVLTF.

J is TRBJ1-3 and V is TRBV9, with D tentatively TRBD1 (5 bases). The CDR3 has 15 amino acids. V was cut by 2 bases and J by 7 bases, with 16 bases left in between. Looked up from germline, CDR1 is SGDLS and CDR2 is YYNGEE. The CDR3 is CASSVLGDSGNTIYF. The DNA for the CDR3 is TGTGCCAGCAGCGTGCTAGGGGATTCGGGGAACACCATATATTTT.

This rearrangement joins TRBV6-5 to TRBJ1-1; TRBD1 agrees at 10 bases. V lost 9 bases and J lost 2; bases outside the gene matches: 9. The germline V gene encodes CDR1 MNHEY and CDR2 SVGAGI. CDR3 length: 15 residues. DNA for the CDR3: TGTGCCAGTTATCCGGGACAGGGGCCAAACACTGAAGCTTTCTTT. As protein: CASYPGQGPNTEAFF.

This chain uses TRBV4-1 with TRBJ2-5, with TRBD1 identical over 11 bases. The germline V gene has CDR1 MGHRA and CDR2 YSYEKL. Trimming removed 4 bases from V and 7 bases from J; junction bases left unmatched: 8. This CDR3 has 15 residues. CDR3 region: CASSPLGQGVATQYF. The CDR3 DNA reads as TGCGCCAGCAGCCCCTTGGGACAGGGGGTGGCGACCCAGTACTTC.

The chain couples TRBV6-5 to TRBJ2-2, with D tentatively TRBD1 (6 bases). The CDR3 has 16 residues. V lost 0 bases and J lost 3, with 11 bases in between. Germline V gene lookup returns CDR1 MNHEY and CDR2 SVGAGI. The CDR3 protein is CASSYSIQGDTGELFF. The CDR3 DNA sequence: TGTGCCAGCAGTTACTCTATACAGGGAGACACCGGGGAGCTGTTTTTT.

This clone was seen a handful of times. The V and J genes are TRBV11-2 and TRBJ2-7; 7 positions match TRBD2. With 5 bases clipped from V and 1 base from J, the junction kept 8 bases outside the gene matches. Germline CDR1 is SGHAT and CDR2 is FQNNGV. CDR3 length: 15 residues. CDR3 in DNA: TGTGCCAGCAGCATCGGGACTAACCCATCCTACGAGCAGTACTTC. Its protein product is CASSIGTNPSYEQYF.

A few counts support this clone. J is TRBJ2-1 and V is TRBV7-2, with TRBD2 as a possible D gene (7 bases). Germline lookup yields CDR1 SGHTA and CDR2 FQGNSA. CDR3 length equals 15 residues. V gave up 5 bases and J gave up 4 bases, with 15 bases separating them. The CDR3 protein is CASSPWGGVYNEQFF. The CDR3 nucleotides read TGTGCCAGCAGCCCATGGGGGGGCGTTTACAATGAGCAGTTCTTC.